The clone carrying this TCR beta chain appeared many times. The target antigen is unknown. This sample was taken from a study of regulatory T cells in long-lasting Graves disease. Study overall: Antithyroid drug use was under 3 months in newly diagnosed Graves' patients.

Indicated time point: newly diagnosed GD, antithyroid drugs for less than 3 months. Scientists built the TCR library using RNA that was extracted from PBMCs. American Thyroid Association guidelines defined Graves' disease diagnosis. In building TCR beta libraries, iRepertoire HTBI primers were used together with Arm-PCR of CDR3 regions. One entry per CDR3 protein, called by TCRdb with MiXCR from the multiplex PCR reads. The table has about 440,000 distinct CDR3 sequences, 15% seen once. Unmatched junction bases numbered 6, after V lost 4 bases and J lost 3 bases. The CDR3 totals 14 residues. Germline assignment: CDR1 SGHRS and CDR2 YFSETQ. Study observations and caveats: Samples came from peripheral blood alone, without thyroid tissue.

Separately, the same data were catalogued under a study of T cells in Graves' hyperthyroidism and ophthalmopathy. That source adds: The study enrolled patients aged 18 to 65 with newly diagnosed hyperthyroidism of under 2 months' duration.

The clonotype comes from a woman under 40 with Graves disease. The V gene is TRBV5-1, the J gene TRBJ1-1, with 7 bases fitting TRBD1. The specimen comprised peripheral blood mononuclear cells (PBMCs), sampled at new diagnosis, from a patient treated with antithyroid drugs. The DNA of the CDR3 is TGCGCCAGCAGCACGAGGGGGCAGGACACTGAAGCTTTCTTT. This translates into CASSTRGQDTEAFF.